This T cell receptor (beta chain) was identified in a study of CD8 T cells in ankylosing spondylitis. V was trimmed by 2 bases and J by 1 base, leaving 11 bases between them. Per the germline V gene, CDR1 is SGHVS and CDR2 is FQNEAQ. CDR3 length: 15 residues. Overall study results and limits: A TCR beta motif of 8 or 9 highly homologous variants appeared characteristic of ankylosing spondylitis blood. According to the report, clones linked to the disease were significantly enriched in matched synovial fluid samples taken from ankylosing spondylitis patients.

Comments on this clonotype: Antigen: not known.

TCRdb re-called the 5' RACE reads with MiXCR, one entry per CDR3 protein. The sample gives more than 650,000 distinct CDR3 sequences, over 9.5% of which show up once; 0.51% is in the top ten. The specimen was blood, either unsorted or a sorted T cell fraction (not recorded which). The V gene is TRBV7-8, the J gene TRBJ1-1, with D perhaps matching TRBD1 (5 bases). The TCR comes from a male donor with ankylosing spondylitis. The CDR3 loop reads CASSLMGPGNTEAFF. CDR3 coding DNA: TGTGCCAGCAGCTTAATGGGACCGGGGAACACTGAAGCTTTCTTT.